These 28 T cell receptor beta chains came from one sample sequenced in a study of T cells after yellow fever vaccination. TCRdb re-called the 5' RACE reads through MiXCR, storing one row per CDR3 protein. The sample contains about 140,000 distinct CDR3 sequences, over 7% of which appear only once. Sample: CD4+ T cells sorted from PBMCs, taken 5 days after the yellow fever booster vaccination. These receptors were taken from a man aged 30 to 45 who received the YFV17D yellow fever vaccine.

This clonotype was seen at least ten times. The chain is built from TRBV5-1 and TRBJ1-2; 9 bases match TRBD1. The length of the CDR3 is 14 residues. Germline V gene data show CDR1 as SGHRS and CDR2 as YFSETQ. Trimming took 4 bases from V and 4 from J; bases not matched to a gene: 5. The CDR3 coding sequence is TGCGCCAGCAGCGAAACAGGGGGCCTCTATGGCTACACCTTC. This codes for CASSETGGLYGYTF.

The sample holds a few counts of this clonotype. The CDR3 DNA sequence: TGCGCCAGCGGAGGTGGCCCCCGGCATTCCTACGAGCAGTACTTC. Amino acids: CASGGGPRHSYEQYF. The chain employs TRBV5-1 and TRBJ2-7, with a tentative D call TRBD2 (5 bases). V dropped 7 bases and J dropped 1 base, with 18 bases sitting between them. The CDR3 has 15 amino acids. Germline V gene sequence: CDR1 SGHRS, CDR2 YFSETQ.

There are a few counts of this clonotype. The rearrangement uses TRBV30 and TRBJ2-1; a weak D match, TRBD2 (5 bases). Germline V gives CDR1 GTSNPN, CDR2 SVGIG (reference sequence). The CDR3 has 13 amino acids. Trimming removed 0 bases from V and 9 bases from J, with 12 bases in between. In DNA form, the CDR3 reads TGTGCCTGGAGTGTTGGAGTCCGGGGTGAGCAGTTCTTC. It translates to CAWSVGVRGEQFF.

As for this clonotype: With a much larger clone just one base away, this may be a read error. The V and J genes are TRBV14 and TRBJ2-2; D call uncertain. The ends were cut back, 1 base at V and 5 bases at J, with 5 bases in the middle. The CDR3 length is 13 residues. Germline CDR1 SGHDN, CDR2 FVKESK. In DNA form, the CDR3 reads TGTGCCAGCAGCCAAGGCCGGACCGGGGAGCTGTTTTTT. This codes for CASSQGRTGELFF.

The chain carries TRBV7-2 and TRBJ2-3; unclear D gene. Germline V gene lookup returns CDR1 SGHTA and CDR2 FQGNSA. The CDR3 runs 15 residues. Deletions cut 1 base from V and 6 bases from J, with 14 bases between. CDR3 sequence (DNA): TGTGCCAGCAGCTTAGGGCCCCCCGGGTACGATACGCAGTATTTT. It encodes CASSLGPPGYDTQYF.

This clonotype was seen ten or more times. This chain uses TRBV7-8 with TRBJ2-7; the D gene is possibly TRBD2 (5 bases). The length of the CDR3 is 14 residues. The V end was cut by 5 bases, the J end by 3 bases, with 14 bases between. Germline V CDR1 and CDR2: SGHVS, FQNEAQ. CDR3 bases: TGTGCCAGCAGCCTGACGGGAAACCTCTACGAGCAGTACTTC. Protein sequence: CASSLTGNLYEQYF. Supplemented by reference TRBV7-8 and TRBJ2-7, the full variable domain reads GAGVSQSPRYKVAKRGQDVALRCDPISGHVSLFWYQQALGQGPEFLTYFQNEAQLDKSGLPSDRFFAERPEGSVSTLKIQRTQQEDSAVYLCASSLTGNLYEQYFGPGTRLTVT.

Only a few counts were recorded for this clonotype. The chain uses TRBV20-1 and TRBJ2-1; TRBD2 aligns across 8 bases. CDR1 is DFQATT, CDR2 SNEGSKA, per germline (reference sequence). The ends lost 0 bases at V and 0 bases at J; junction bases unmatched: 4. The CDR3 sequence is 16 residues long. The CDR3 DNA is TGCAGTGCTAGAGATGCTAGCGGGCACTCCTACAATGAGCAGTTCTTC. This encodes CSARDASGHSYNEQFF.

Worth noting for this clonotype: Being one base from a much bigger clone, this may be a read error. V usage is TRBV6-5 and J usage is TRBJ2-5; D unresolved. CDR1 MNHEY and CDR2 SVGAGI come from the germline V gene. Trimming left V 3 bases short and J 4 bases short, with 18 bases between. CDR3 size: 16 residues. The chain's CDR3 is CASSYPSMGKGETQYF. The CDR3 region has the DNA TGTGCCAGCAGTTATCCGTCCATGGGAAAGGGAGAGACCCAGTACTTC.

This clonotype was counted many times. The chain employs TRBV20-1 and TRBJ1-1; D call uncertain. This CDR3 contains 13 residues. The germline V gene encodes CDR1 DFQATT and CDR2 SNEGSKA (reference sequence). DNA of the CDR3: TGCACCTCATATCTCGGACGGCGGACGGAGGCTTTCTTT. It yields the protein CTSYLGRRTEAFF.

This clonotype appeared a few times. V is TRBV20-1 and J is TRBJ1-4; D possibly corresponds to TRBD1 (6 bases). Germline lookup yields CDR1 DFQATT and CDR2 SNEGSKA (reference sequence). Trimming left V 3 bases short and J 5 bases short, with 10 bases between. The CDR3 contains 13 residues. CDR3: CSASDRLNEKLFF. As DNA, the CDR3 is TGCAGTGCTAGTGACAGGTTGAATGAAAAACTGTTTTTT.

This clonotype was seen repeatedly, ten times or more. V gene TRBV13 combines with J gene TRBJ2-7, with TRBD2 matching over 7 bases. The CDR3 runs 15 residues. V lost 3 bases and J lost 0; bases outside the gene matches: 5. The germline V gene encodes CDR1 PRHDT and CDR2 FYEKMQ (reference sequence). The CDR3 nucleotides read TGTGCCAGCAGCTTCGGCCTAGCGGCCTCCTACGAGCAGTACTTC. Its protein product is CASSFGLAASYEQYF.

At least ten counts were recorded for this clonotype. This rearrangement joins TRBV6-2 or TRBV6-3 to TRBJ2-2; 10 nucleotides line up with TRBD1. Looked up from germline, CDR1 is MNHEY and CDR2 is SVGEGT. The CDR3 is made up of 16 amino acids. V gave up 5 bases and J gave up 5 bases; unmatched junction bases: 8. CDR3 bases: TGTGCCAGCAGTATTACCGGGACAGGGGCAACCGGGGAGCTGTTTTTT. Its protein is CASSITGTGATGELFF.

This clonotype was seen a handful of times. The chain is built from TRBV7-2 and TRBJ2-5, with D possibly being TRBD1 (5 bases). V lost 4 bases to trimming and J lost 0 bases, with 9 bases between them. The CDR3 sequence is 14 residues long. Per the germline V gene, CDR1 is SGHTA and CDR2 is FQGNSA. The CDR3 DNA reads as TGTGCCAGCAGCTCTCCAGGGTACCAAGAGACCCAGTACTTC. Protein: CASSSPGYQETQYF.

This clonotype was recorded many times. The chain has TRBV20-1 and TRBJ1-2; TRBD1 is a possible D gene (5 bases). There are 15 residues in the CDR3. V was trimmed by 5 bases and J by 2 bases, leaving 18 bases between them. Germline V CDR1 and CDR2: DFQATT, SNEGSKA (reference sequence). CDR3 DNA: TGCAGTGCTGGCCCTTCAGGGAGTGGGAACTATGGCTACACCTTC. Translation: CSAGPSGSGNYGYTF.

V gene TRBV2 combines with J gene TRBJ2-7, with 12 bases fitting TRBD1. From germline, CDR1 is SNHLY and CDR2 FYNNEI. V lost 11 bases, J lost 3 bases, and 5 bases stayed unmatched. The CDR3 totals 13 residues. CDR3 coding DNA: TGTGCCGGGACAGGGGGCGGCCTCTACGAGCAGTACTTC. Translation: CAGTGGGLYEQYF. Full variable domain (missing parts from reference TRBV2 and TRBJ2-7): EPEVTQTPSHQVTQMGQEVILRCVPISNHLYFYWYRQILGQKVEFLVSFYNNEISEKSEIFDDQFSVERPDGSNFTLKIRSTKLEDSAMYFCAGTGGGLYEQYFGPGTRLTVT.

This clonotype was detected many times. The chain is built from TRBV7-2 and TRBJ2-3; 8 positions agree with TRBD1. This CDR3 comprises 14 residues. Germline trimming cut 5 bases from V and 6 bases from J; bases unmatched to any gene: 7. Germline CDR1 reads SGHTA; CDR2 reads FQGNSA. The CDR3 here is CASSTRQGSDTQYF. As DNA, the CDR3 is TGTGCCAGCAGCACCCGACAGGGGAGCGATACGCAGTATTTT.

This clonotype was recorded a few times. This sequence joins TRBV5-4 and TRBJ2-7, with 9 bases fitting TRBD1. There are 18 residues in the CDR3. The J segment lost 5 bases and the V segment lost 5 bases, leaving 20 bases of the junction unmatched. Germline V gene data show CDR1 as SGHNT and CDR2 as YYREEE (reference sequence). CDR3 DNA sequence: TGTGCCAGCAGGACTTCCCGGGACAGGGAAGTGAAAGGGGACGAGCAGTACTTC. Translated, it gives CASRTSRDREVKGDEQYF.

This clonotype has at least ten counts. The chain combines TRBV20-1 with TRBJ1-1; D gene ambiguous. The CDR3 totals 15 residues. The V gene's germline CDR1 is DFQATT and CDR2 SNEGSKA (reference sequence). V was trimmed by 1 base and J by 2 bases, leaving 14 bases between them. The CDR3 reads CSARGYGPVNTEAFF. DNA of the CDR3: TGCAGTGCTAGAGGATATGGCCCTGTTAACACTGAAGCTTTCTTT.

This clonotype was picked up a small number of times. The chain carries TRBV28 and TRBJ2-7; TRBD1 might be the D (6 bases). This CDR3 is built from 14 residues. V was clipped by 8 bases and J by 4 bases, with 18 bases between them. CDR1 and CDR2 (germline): MDHEN, SYDVKM. The CDR3 region is CASVSIRDTYEQYF. CDR3 DNA: TGTGCCAGCGTATCTATCCGGGACACATACGAGCAGTACTTC.

The chain combines TRBV5-1 with TRBJ2-7; possibly TRBD2 for D (6 bases). The CDR3 sequence is 14 residues long. V was trimmed by 5 bases and J by 2 bases, leaving 14 bases between them. Per germline, CDR1 SGHRS and CDR2 YFSETQ. CDR3 sequence reads: CASSGLGGAYEQYF. CDR3 nucleotides: TGCGCCAGCAGTGGACTGGGGGGAGCCTACGAGCAGTACTTC.

This clonotype has ten or more counts. This sequence joins TRBV20-1 and TRBJ2-3; 13 positions match TRBD2. With V trimmed by 4 bases and J by 4 bases, 5 bases remained unmatched. In germline, CDR1 is DFQATT, CDR2 SNEGSKA (reference sequence). The CDR3 loop spans 15 amino acids. CDR3 residues: CSAMVLAGGPDTQYF. For the CDR3, the DNA is TGCAGTGCTATGGTACTAGCGGGAGGGCCAGATACGCAGTATTTT.

In nucleotides, the CDR3 is TGTGCCAGCAGTTACTCGACTCTAGTGGGGCACTACGAGCAGTACTTC. Protein: CASSYSTLVGHYEQYF. The chain carries TRBV6-2 or TRBV6-3 and TRBJ2-7; maybe TRBD1 (5 bases). Trimming pared 0 bases from V and 3 bases from J, leaving 15 bases between. Per germline, CDR1 MNHEY and CDR2 SVGEGT. This CDR3 is built from 16 residues.

This clonotype was counted between two and nine times. The V gene is TRBV29-1, the J gene TRBJ2-1; tentative D call: TRBD1 (6 bases). This CDR3 spans 15 amino acids. V was clipped by 6 bases and J by 4 bases, with 19 bases between them. The V gene's germline CDR1 is SQVTM and CDR2 ANQGSEA. CDR3 DNA sequence: TGCAGCGTGCTTTCCGGGACAACCTCTTACAATGAGCAGTTCTTC. Its translation is CSVLSGTTSYNEQFF.

This clonotype was recorded at least ten times. The V gene is TRBV10-3, the J gene TRBJ2-7, with D perhaps given as TRBD1 or TRBD2 (6 bases each). In germline, CDR1 is ENHRY, CDR2 SYGVKD. The V and J ends lost 11 bases and 4 bases respectively, with 15 bases between them. CDR3 length equals 12 residues. CDR3 DNA: TGTGCCGCGGGGACTGACAGGTACGAGCAGTACTTC. This encodes CAAGTDRYEQYF.

This clonotype was counted at least ten times. The CDR3 DNA sequence: TGTGCCAGCAGTTTACCTAGCGGTAGCACAGATACGCAGTATTTT. Translating gives CASSLPSGSTDTQYF. The chain couples TRBV12-3 or TRBV12-4 to TRBJ2-3; TRBD2 agrees at 7 bases. V lost 2 bases to trimming and J lost 0 bases; unmatched junction nucleotides: 2. This CDR3 contains 15 residues.

This clonotype was counted ten times or more. The V call is TRBV28, the J call TRBJ1-1; D gene uncertain. Per germline, CDR1 MDHEN and CDR2 SYDVKM. The CDR3 loop spans 16 amino acids. The ends were cut back, 1 base at V and 1 base at J, with 13 bases in the middle. Here the CDR3 reads CASSLLGRGENTEAFF. DNA for the CDR3: TGTGCCAGCAGTTTATTGGGCCGCGGCGAGAACACTGAAGCTTTCTTT.

As regards this clonotype: A much larger clone lies a single base off, so this may be a read error. The genes are TRBV20-1 and TRBJ1-4; D perhaps matches TRBD1 (5 bases). The germline V gene encodes CDR1 DFQATT and CDR2 SNEGSKA (reference sequence). The CDR3 is 14 amino acids. The chain's CDR3 is CSARVQGYNEKLSF. Written as DNA, the CDR3 is TGCAGTGCTAGAGTCCAGGGATATAATGAAAAACTGTCTTTT.

This clonotype was seen more than once but under ten times. The chain is built from TRBV20-1 and TRBJ2-7; 11 bases agree with TRBD2. Unmatched junction bases numbered 24, after V lost 6 bases and J lost 5 bases. The CDR3 covers 19 residues. Germline CDR1 is DFQATT and CDR2 is SNEGSKA (reference sequence). The CDR3 protein is CSATRPAQGIAGGSHEQYF. CDR3 bases: TGCAGTGCGACTCGCCCCGCCCAGGGTATAGCGGGAGGGTCCCACGAGCAGTACTTC.